The present TCR beta chain was sequenced within a study of shared clonotypes between healthy human individuals. Study-wide findings and caveats: Clonotype sharing across four donors was observed for around 5.1% of naive CD4 clonotypes.

As to this clone: Antigen specificity is unknown.

CDR3 length equals 15 residues. V dropped 0 bases and J dropped 0 bases, with 8 bases sitting between them. Germline V gene sequence: CDR1 MGHRA, CDR2 YSYEKL. Libraries were prepared by immunoSEQ multiplex PCR; TCRdb keeps only in-frame clonotypes and omits some of them. The sample comprises 950,000 to 1,300,000 clones, 65% to 80% of which are singletons, and 1.4% rests with the top ten. This chain joins TRBV4-1 and TRBJ1-1; D is uncertain. The sequenced material came from memory CD4+ T cells sorted from blood. The subset: CD45RA-negative fraction. This receptor was identified in a young man in good health. For the CDR3, the DNA is TGCGCCAGCAGCCAAGAACGGAATTTGAACACTGAAGCTTTCTTT. Amino acid sequence: CASSQERNLNTEAFF.